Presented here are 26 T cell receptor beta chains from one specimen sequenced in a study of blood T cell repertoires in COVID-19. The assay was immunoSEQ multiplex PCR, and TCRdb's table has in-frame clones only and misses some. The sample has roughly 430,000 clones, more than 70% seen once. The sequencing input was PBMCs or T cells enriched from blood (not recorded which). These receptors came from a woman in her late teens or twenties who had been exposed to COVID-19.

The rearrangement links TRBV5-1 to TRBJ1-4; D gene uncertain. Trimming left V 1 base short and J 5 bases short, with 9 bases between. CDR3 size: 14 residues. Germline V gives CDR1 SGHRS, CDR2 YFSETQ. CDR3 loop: CASSLSRPNEKLFF. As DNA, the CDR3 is TGCGCCAGCAGCTTGTCCAGGCCGAATGAAAAACTGTTTTTT.

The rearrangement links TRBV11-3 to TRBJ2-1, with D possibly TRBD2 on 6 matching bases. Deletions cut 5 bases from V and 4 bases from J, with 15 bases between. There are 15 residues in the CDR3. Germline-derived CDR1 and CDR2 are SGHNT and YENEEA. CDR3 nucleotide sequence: TGTGCCAGCAGCGTGCGGACGGGGACTTACAATGAGCAGTTCTTC. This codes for CASSVRTGTYNEQFF.

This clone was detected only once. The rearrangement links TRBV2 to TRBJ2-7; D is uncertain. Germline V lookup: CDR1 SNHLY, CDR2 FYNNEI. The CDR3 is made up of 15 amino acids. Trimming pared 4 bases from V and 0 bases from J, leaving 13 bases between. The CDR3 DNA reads TGTGCCAGCAGTGGTGAGGTAGTAACCTCCTACGAGCAGTACTTC. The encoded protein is CASSGEVVTSYEQYF.

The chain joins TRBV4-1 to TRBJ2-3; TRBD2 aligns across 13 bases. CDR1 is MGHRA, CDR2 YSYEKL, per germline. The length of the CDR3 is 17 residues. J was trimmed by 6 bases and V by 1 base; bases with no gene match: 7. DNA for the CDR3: TGCGCCAGCAGCCAAGGGGGACTAGCGGGAAAGGGGGATACGCAGTATTTT. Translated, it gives CASSQGGLAGKGDTQYF.

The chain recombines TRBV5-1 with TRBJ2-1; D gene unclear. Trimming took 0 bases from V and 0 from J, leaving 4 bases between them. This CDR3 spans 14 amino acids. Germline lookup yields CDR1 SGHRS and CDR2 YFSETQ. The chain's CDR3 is CASSLGNSYNEQFF. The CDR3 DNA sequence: TGCGCCAGCAGCTTGGGTAACTCCTACAATGAGCAGTTCTTC.

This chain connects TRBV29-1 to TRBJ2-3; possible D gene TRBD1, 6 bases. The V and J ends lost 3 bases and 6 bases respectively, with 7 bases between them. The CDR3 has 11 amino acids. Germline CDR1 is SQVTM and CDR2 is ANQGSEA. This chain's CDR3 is CSVETGDTQYF. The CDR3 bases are TGCAGCGTTGAGACAGGTGATACGCAGTATTTT.

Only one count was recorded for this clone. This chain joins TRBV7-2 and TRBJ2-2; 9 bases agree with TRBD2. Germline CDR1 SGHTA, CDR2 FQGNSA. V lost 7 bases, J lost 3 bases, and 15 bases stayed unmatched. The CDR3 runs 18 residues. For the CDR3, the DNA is TGTGCCAGCACCCAACGGGGGTCTAGCGGGATCGACACCGGGGAGCTGTTTTTT. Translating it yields CASTQRGSSGIDTGELFF. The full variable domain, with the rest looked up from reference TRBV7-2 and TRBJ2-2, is GAGVSQSPSNKVTEKGKDVELRCDPISGHTALYWYRQSLGQGLEFLIYFQGNSAPDKSGLPSDRFSAERTGGSVSTLTIQRTQQEDSAVYLCASTQRGSSGIDTGELFFGEGSRLTVL.

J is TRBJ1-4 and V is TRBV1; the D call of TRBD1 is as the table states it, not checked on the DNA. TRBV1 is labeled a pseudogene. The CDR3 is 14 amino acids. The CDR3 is CTSSQDGLHEKLFF. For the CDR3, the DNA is TGCACCAGCAGCCAAGATGGGCTTCACGAAAAACTGTTTTTT.

The CDR3 DNA is TGTGCCAGCAGCACGAGGAGCTCCTACAATGAGCAGTTCTTC. Translating it yields CASSTRSSYNEQFF. This chain joins TRBV13 and TRBJ2-1; no reliable D call. The V end was cut by 5 bases, the J end by 0 bases, with 8 bases between. In germline, CDR1 is PRHDT, CDR2 FYEKMQ (reference sequence). The CDR3 totals 14 residues.

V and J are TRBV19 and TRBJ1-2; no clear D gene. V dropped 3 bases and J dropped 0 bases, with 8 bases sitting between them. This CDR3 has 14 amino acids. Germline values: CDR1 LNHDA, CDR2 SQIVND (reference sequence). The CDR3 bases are TGTGCCAGTAGTATCCGGGGAGCTAACTATGGCTACACCTTC. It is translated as CASSIRGANYGYTF.

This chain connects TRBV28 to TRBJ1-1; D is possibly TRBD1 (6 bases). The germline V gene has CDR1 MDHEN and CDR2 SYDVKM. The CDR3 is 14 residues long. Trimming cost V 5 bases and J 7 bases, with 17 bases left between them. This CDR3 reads CASSTVGGVGEAFF. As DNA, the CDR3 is TGTGCCAGCAGTACCGTAGGGGGAGTTGGTGAAGCTTTCTTT.

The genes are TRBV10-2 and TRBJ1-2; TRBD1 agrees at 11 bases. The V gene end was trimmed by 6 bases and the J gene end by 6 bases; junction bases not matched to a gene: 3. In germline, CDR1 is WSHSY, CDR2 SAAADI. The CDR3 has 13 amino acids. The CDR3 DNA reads TGCGCCAGCAGCCCGGACAGGGGGCATGGCTACACCTTC. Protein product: CASSPDRGHGYTF.

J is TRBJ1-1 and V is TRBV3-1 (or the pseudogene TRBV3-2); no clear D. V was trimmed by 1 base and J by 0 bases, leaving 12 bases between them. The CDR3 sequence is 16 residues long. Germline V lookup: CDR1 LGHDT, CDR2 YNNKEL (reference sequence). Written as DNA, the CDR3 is TGTGCCAGCAGCCAAGCCCTTTTTACTATGAACACTGAAGCTTTCTTT. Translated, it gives CASSQALFTMNTEAFF.

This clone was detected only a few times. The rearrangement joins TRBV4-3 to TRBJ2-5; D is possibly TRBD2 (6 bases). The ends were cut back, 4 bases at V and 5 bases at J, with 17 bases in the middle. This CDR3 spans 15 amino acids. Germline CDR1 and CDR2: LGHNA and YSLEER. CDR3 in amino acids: CASSPARGGSETQYF. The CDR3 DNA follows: TGCGCCAGCAGCCCCGCCCGTGGGGGGAGTGAGACCCAGTACTTC.

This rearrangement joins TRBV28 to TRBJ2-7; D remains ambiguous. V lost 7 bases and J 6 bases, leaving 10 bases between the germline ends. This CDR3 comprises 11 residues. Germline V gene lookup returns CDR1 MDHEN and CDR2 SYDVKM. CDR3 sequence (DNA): TGTGCCAGCACCGGTGCCCGCGAGCAGTACTTC. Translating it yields CASTGAREQYF. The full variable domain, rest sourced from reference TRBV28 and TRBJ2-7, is DVKVTQSSRYLVKRTGEKVFLECVQDMDHENMFWYRQDPGLGLRLIYFSYDVKMKEKGDIPEGYSVSREKKERFSLILESASTNQTSMYLCASTGAREQYFGPGTRLTVT.

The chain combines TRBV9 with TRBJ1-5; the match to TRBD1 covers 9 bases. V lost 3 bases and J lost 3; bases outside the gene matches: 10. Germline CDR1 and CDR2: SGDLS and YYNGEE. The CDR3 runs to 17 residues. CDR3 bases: TGTGCCAGCAGCGCAGACCCGGGACAGGGCTTCAATCAGCCCCAGCATTTT. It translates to CASSADPGQGFNQPQHF.

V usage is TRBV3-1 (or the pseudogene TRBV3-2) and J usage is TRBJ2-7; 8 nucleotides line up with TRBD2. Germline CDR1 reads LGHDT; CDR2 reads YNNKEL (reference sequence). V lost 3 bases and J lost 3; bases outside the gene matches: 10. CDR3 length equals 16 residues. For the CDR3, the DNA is TGTGCCAGCAGCCACCCGCCGACTAGCGCCAACTACGAGCAGTACTTC. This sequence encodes CASSHPPTSANYEQYF.

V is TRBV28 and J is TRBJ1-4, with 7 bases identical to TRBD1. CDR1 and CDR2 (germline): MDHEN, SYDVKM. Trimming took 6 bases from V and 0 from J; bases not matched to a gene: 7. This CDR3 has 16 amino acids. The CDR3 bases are TGTGCCAGCAGGGTAGGGACAGTTGCAACTAATGAAAAACTGTTTTTT. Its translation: CASRVGTVATNEKLFF.

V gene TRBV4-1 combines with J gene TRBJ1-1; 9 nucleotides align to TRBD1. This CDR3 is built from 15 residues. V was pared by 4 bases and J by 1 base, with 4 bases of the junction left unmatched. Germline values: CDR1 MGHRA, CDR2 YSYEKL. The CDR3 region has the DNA TGCGCCAGCAGCCGGATGGGACAGGGGAACACTGAAGCTTTCTTT. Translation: CASSRMGQGNTEAFF.

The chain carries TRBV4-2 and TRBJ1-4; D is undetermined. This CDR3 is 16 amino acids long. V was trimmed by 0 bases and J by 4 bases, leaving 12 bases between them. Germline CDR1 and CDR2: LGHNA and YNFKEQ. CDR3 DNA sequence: TGTGCCAGCAGCCAAGAGAGGTTCCCCTATAATGAAAAACTGTTTTTT. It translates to CASSQERFPYNEKLFF.

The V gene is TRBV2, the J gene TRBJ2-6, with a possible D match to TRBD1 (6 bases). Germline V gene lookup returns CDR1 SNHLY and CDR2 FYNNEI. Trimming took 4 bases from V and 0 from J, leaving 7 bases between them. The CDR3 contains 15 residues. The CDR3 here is CASSVGGSGANVLTF. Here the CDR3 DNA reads TGTGCCAGCAGTGTAGGGGGCTCTGGGGCCAACGTCCTGACTTTC.

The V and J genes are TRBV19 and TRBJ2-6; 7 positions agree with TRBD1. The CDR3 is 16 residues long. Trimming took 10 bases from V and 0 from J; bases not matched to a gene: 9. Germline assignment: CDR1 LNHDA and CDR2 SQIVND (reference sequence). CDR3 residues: CATVQGFSSGANVLTF. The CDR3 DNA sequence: TGTGCCACTGTACAGGGGTTTAGCTCTGGGGCCAACGTCCTGACTTTC.

CDR3: CASSPRRDRDSHEQYF. The CDR3 DNA is TGCGCCAGCAGCCCTCGCCGGGACAGGGATTCCCACGAGCAGTACTTC. The chain has TRBV23-1 and TRBJ2-7, with TRBD1 identical over 9 bases. TRBV23-1 is an ORF; its function is uncertain. The CDR3 runs to 16 residues. V lost 6 bases and J lost 5; bases outside the gene matches: 14.

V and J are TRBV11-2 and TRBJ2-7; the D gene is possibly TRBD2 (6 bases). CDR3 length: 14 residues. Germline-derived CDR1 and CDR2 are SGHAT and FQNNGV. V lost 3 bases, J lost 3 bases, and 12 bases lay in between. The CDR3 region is CASSLGGAFYEQYF. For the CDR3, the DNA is TGTGCCAGCAGCTTGGGCGGGGCGTTCTACGAGCAGTACTTC.

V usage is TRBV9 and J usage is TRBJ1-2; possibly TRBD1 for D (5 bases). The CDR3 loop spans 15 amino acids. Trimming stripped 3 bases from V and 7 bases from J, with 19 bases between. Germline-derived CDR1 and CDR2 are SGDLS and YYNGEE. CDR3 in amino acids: CASSEFPGGVTGYTF. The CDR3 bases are TGTGCCAGCAGCGAGTTCCCGGGGGGTGTTACTGGCTACACCTTC. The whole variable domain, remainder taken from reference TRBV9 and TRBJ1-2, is DSGVTQTPKHLITATGQRVTLRCSPRSGDLSVYWYQQSLDQGLQFLIQYYNGEERAKGNILERFSAQQFPDLHSELNLSSLELGDSALYFCASSEFPGGVTGYTFGSGTRLTVV.

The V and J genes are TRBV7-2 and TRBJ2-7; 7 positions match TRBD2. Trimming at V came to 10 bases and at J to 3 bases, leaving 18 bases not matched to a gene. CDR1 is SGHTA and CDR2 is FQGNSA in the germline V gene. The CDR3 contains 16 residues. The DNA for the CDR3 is TGTGCCACCACTGCATCGATAGGCGGGAGCCTCTACGAGCAGTACTTC. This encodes CATTASIGGSLYEQYF.